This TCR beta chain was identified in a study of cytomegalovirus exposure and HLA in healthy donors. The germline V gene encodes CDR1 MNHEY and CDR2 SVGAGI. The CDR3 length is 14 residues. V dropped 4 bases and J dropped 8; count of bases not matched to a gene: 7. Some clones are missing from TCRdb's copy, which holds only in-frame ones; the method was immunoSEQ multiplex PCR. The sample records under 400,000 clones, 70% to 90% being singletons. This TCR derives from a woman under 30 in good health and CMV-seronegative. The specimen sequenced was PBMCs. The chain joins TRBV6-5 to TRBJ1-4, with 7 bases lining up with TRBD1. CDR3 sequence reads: CASSLRGQKEKLFF. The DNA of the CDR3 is TGTGCCAGCAGTTTAAGGGGACAGAAAGAAAAACTGTTTTTT.